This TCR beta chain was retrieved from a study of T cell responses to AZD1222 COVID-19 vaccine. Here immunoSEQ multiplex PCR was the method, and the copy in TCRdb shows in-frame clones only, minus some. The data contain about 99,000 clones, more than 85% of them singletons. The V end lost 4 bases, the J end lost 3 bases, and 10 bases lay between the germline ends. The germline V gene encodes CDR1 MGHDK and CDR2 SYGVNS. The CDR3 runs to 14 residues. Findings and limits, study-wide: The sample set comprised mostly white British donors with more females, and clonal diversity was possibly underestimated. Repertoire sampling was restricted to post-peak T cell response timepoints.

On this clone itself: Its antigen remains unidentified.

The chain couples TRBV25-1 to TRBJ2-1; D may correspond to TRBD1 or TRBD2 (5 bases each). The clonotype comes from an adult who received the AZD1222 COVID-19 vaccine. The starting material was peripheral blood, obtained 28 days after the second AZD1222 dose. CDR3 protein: CASSAGPFYNEQFF. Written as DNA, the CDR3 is TGTGCCAGCAGTGCGGGACCGTTCTACAATGAGCAGTTCTTC. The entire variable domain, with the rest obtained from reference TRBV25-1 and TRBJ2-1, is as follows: EADIYQTPRYLVIGTGKKITLECSQTMGHDKMYWYQQDPGMELHLIHYSYGVNSTEKGDLSSESTVSRIRTEHFPLTLESARPSHTSQYLCASSAGPFYNEQFFGPGTRLTVL.